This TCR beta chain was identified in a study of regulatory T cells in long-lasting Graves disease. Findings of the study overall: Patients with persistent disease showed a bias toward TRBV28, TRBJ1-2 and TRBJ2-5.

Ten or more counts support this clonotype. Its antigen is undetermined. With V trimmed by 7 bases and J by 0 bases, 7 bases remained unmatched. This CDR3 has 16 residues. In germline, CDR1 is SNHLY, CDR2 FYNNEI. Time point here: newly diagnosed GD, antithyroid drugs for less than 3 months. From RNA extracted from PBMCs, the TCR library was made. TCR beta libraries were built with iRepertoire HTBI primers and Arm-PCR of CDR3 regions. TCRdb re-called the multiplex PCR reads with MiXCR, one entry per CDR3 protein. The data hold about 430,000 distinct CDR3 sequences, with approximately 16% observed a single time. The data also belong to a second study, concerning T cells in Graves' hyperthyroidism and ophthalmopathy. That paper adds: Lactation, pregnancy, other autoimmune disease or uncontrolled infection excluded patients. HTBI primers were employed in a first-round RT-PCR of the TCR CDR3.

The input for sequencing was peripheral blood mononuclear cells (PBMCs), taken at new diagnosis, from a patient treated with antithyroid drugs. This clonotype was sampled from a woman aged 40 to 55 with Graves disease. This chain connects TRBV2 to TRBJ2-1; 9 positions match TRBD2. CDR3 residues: CASNEREVNSYNEQFF. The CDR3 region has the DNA TGTGCCAGCAATGAGCGGGAGGTTAACTCCTACAATGAGCAGTTCTTC.